These 22 T cell receptor beta chains were sequenced from one sample in a study of control samples from healthy donors and cancer patients. The repertoire was sequenced with immunoSEQ multiplex PCR; TCRdb's copy has only in-frame clones and lacks some. The sample has 390,000 or so clones, around nine tenths seen once. Sequencing used PBMCs. The source is a man aged 40-55 years with head and neck cancer.

V and J are TRBV27 and TRBJ1-2; D unresolved. This CDR3 has 14 amino acids. Germline V gene sequence: CDR1 MNHEY, CDR2 SMNVEV (reference sequence). V was pared by 7 bases and J by 7 bases, with 19 bases between. For the CDR3, the DNA is TGTGCCAGCAAAATGGGAGGCCTGTCTTTTGGCTACACCTTC. The encoded protein is CASKMGGLSFGYTF.

With respect to this clone: Other nucleotide sequences from this sample produce the same CDR3. The chain uses TRBV9 and TRBJ2-1, with D possibly being TRBD1 or TRBD2 (5 bases each). Germline CDR1 SGDLS, CDR2 YYNGEE. With 5 bases removed from V and 0 bases from J, the gap between germline ends came to 12 bases. The CDR3 extends over 15 amino acids. The CDR3 reads CASRPGRSSYNEQFF. CDR3 in DNA: TGTGCCAGCAGGCCGGGACGGAGCTCCTACAATGAGCAGTTCTTC.

V and J are TRBV5-1 and TRBJ1-2; possibly TRBD1 for D (5 bases). V shed 6 bases and J shed 5 bases, with 17 bases lying between them. The CDR3 totals 14 residues. Looked up from germline, CDR1 is SGHRS and CDR2 is YFSETQ. For the CDR3, the DNA is TGCGCCAGCAACCCCTCCGGTGGGGGTTATGGCTACACCTTC. Protein: CASNPSGGGYGYTF.

This rearrangement joins TRBV7-9 to TRBJ1-1, with D perhaps matching TRBD1 (6 bases). Germline loops: CDR1 SEHNR, CDR2 FQNEAQ (reference sequence). V was trimmed by 5 bases and J by 4 bases, leaving 17 bases between them. CDR3 length equals 15 residues. CDR3 loop: CASSRWGGGTTEAFF. CDR3 nucleotides: TGTGCCAGCAGCCGGTGGGGTGGGGGCACCACTGAAGCTTTCTTT.

This chain connects TRBV6-1 to TRBJ2-7; D call uncertain. The CDR3 contains 15 residues. V lost 1 base and J 6 bases, leaving 16 bases between the germline ends. CDR1 and CDR2 (germline): MNHNS, SASEGT. This CDR3 is CASSEDSLIRGEQYF. The CDR3 DNA sequence: TGTGCCAGCAGTGAAGATAGTCTTATTCGCGGCGAGCAGTACTTC.

In its sample, this clone was seen a few times. The chain is built from TRBV7-2 and TRBJ1-3, with D hard to call. The CDR3 has 16 amino acids. V was trimmed by 2 bases and J by 0 bases, leaving 11 bases between them. The germline V gene encodes CDR1 SGHTA and CDR2 FQGNSA. CDR3 sequence (DNA): TGTGCCAGCAGCTTACTCGTGACCCCCTCTGGAAACACCATATATTTT. It specifies CASSLLVTPSGNTIYF.

On this clone: This sample also contains other DNA sequences that code for the same CDR3. This chain uses TRBV5-1 with TRBJ2-7; 7 bases map to TRBD1. The CDR3 contains 14 residues. Trimming cost V 4 bases and J 3 bases; bases outside gene matches: 7. Germline CDR1 reads SGHRS; CDR2 reads YFSETQ. The CDR3 reads CASSPGTVSYEQYF. CDR3 in DNA: TGCGCCAGCAGCCCGGGGACAGTAAGCTACGAGCAGTACTTC.

This clone was counted a few times. The J gene is TRBJ2-7, the V gene TRBV5-1, with D unclear. With 1 base removed from V and 0 bases from J, the gap between germline ends came to 5 bases. The CDR3 totals 13 residues. CDR1 and CDR2 (germline): SGHRS, YFSETQ. The CDR3 loop is CASSLRFSYEQYF. The CDR3 coding sequence is TGCGCCAGCAGCTTGAGGTTCTCCTACGAGCAGTACTTC.

This chain connects TRBV28 to TRBJ1-4; the match to TRBD1 covers 9 bases. This CDR3 region has 14 residues. Trimming took 5 bases from V and 8 from J; bases not matched to a gene: 6. Germline CDR1 reads MDHEN; CDR2 reads SYDVKM. DNA of the CDR3: TGTGCCAGCAGTCTACAGGGGGCTCGGGAAAAACTGTTTTTT. This translates into CASSLQGAREKLFF.

The chain is built from TRBV12-3 or TRBV12-4 and TRBJ1-1, with D possibly TRBD1 on 5 matching bases. The CDR3 is made up of 13 amino acids. The V and J ends lost 3 bases and 4 bases respectively, with 9 bases between them. In DNA, the CDR3 is TGTGCCAGCAGTTTCTGGGACGGCACTGAAGCTTTCTTT. This codes for CASSFWDGTEAFF.

This clone appeared a few times. This chain links TRBV14 with TRBJ2-3; TRBD2 is a possible D gene (6 bases). V gave up 5 bases and J gave up 5 bases, with 11 bases separating them. CDR3 length equals 13 residues. Germline V lookup: CDR1 SGHDN, CDR2 FVKESK. The CDR3 DNA reads TGTGCCAGCAGCGGCAGGGAGGAAGATACGCAGTATTTT. It translates to CASSGREEDTQYF.

J is TRBJ2-3 and V is TRBV4-3, with 7 bases lining up with TRBD1. CDR3 size: 17 residues. The germline V gene encodes CDR1 LGHNA and CDR2 YSLEER. Unmatched junction bases numbered 7, after V lost 1 base and J lost 0 bases. The CDR3 coding sequence is TGCGCCAGCAGCCAAGGGAGACAGGGTGCTAGCACAGATACGCAGTATTTT. Its translation: CASSQGRQGASTDTQYF.

CDR3 sequence (DNA): TGTGCCAGCAGCTTAGTCGCAGGGTCGGCTAACACTGAAGCTTTCTTT. As protein: CASSLVAGSANTEAFF. This sequence joins TRBV7-6 and TRBJ1-1, with a weak D call TRBD1 (5 bases). Germline CDR1 SGHVS, CDR2 FNYEAQ. CDR3 length equals 16 residues. V was pared by 1 base and J by 2 bases, with 14 bases between.

This chain joins TRBV2 and TRBJ2-2; the D gene could be TRBD1 or TRBD2 (5 bases each). Trimming took off 7 bases at V and 3 bases at J, with 15 bases between the two ends. Germline loops: CDR1 SNHLY, CDR2 FYNNEI. The CDR3 runs 15 residues. The CDR3 reads CASTLDGADTGELFF. CDR3 nucleotides: TGTGCCAGCACCCTTGACGGGGCCGACACCGGGGAGCTGTTTTTT.

The V gene is TRBV19, the J gene TRBJ2-6; D unclear. The CDR3 has 17 residues. V was pared by 1 base and J by 0 bases, with 10 bases between. Germline values: CDR1 LNHDA, CDR2 SQIVND (reference sequence). This CDR3 is CASSIAGWDSGANVLTF. CDR3 coding DNA: TGTGCCAGTAGTATAGCGGGTTGGGACTCTGGGGCCAACGTCCTGACTTTC.

The chain is built from TRBV5-4 and TRBJ1-2; D is unclear. The V gene's germline CDR1 is SGHNT and CDR2 YYREEE (reference sequence). Trimming pared 0 bases from V and 4 bases from J, leaving 1 base between. The CDR3 totals 11 residues. CDR3 sequence (DNA): TGTGCCAGCAGCTTGGGCTATGGCTACACCTTC. Translating gives CASSLGYGYTF.

The rearrangement uses TRBV7-2 and TRBJ1-1; D call uncertain. The V end lost 1 base, the J end lost 3 bases, and 12 bases lay between the germline ends. The CDR3 loop spans 15 amino acids. Germline CDR1 reads SGHTA; CDR2 reads FQGNSA. CDR3 nucleotide sequence: TGTGCCAGCAGCTTAGGATCCGGGTACCACACTGAAGCTTTCTTT. Translated, it gives CASSLGSGYHTEAFF.

J is TRBJ2-5 and V is TRBV6-1, with D hard to call. V was shortened by 3 bases and J by 12 bases, with 8 bases between the two germline ends. The V gene's germline CDR1 is MNHNS and CDR2 SASEGT. This CDR3 is 10 amino acids long. The CDR3 DNA follows: TGTGCCAGCAGTGACGTGTACGAGTACTTC. The encoded protein is CASSDVYEYF.

The V and J genes are TRBV5-4 and TRBJ2-1; 9 bases line up with TRBD2. Germline CDR1 SGHNT, CDR2 YYREEE (reference sequence). Trimming at V came to 4 bases and at J to 4 bases, leaving 6 bases not matched to a gene. This CDR3 comprises 15 residues. The CDR3 DNA is TGTGCCAGCAGCGGAAGCGGGAGGCAGTACAATGAGCAGTTCTTC. Translating it yields CASSGSGRQYNEQFF.

V is TRBV30 and J is TRBJ2-3; TRBD2 agrees at 9 bases. V dropped 3 bases and J dropped 2; count of bases not matched to a gene: 6. The length of the CDR3 is 15 residues. The germline V gene has CDR1 GTSNPN and CDR2 SVGIG (reference sequence). CDR3 region: CAWSGASGTTDTQYF. The CDR3 nucleotides read TGTGCCTGGAGCGGGGCTAGCGGGACCACAGATACGCAGTATTTT.

The chain carries TRBV5-1 and TRBJ1-1, with TRBD1 matching 10 bases. The CDR3 extends over 15 amino acids. Trimming at V came to 6 bases and at J to 6 bases, leaving 11 bases not matched to a gene. Germline CDR1 and CDR2: SGHRS and YFSETQ. In nucleotides, the CDR3 is TGCGCCAGCACCATACCCGGGGGGACAGGGGCTGAAGCTTTCTTT. The encoded protein is CASTIPGGTGAEAFF.

This sequence joins TRBV10-1 and TRBJ2-1, with D possibly TRBD1 on 6 matching bases. The CDR3 has 16 residues. V lost 6 bases and J lost 4, with 19 bases in between. CDR1 is WNHNN, CDR2 SYGVQD, per germline (reference sequence). The CDR3 reads CASRSPDRKIYNEQFF. As DNA, the CDR3 is TGCGCCAGCAGATCCCCTGACAGGAAGATTTACAATGAGCAGTTCTTC.